This T cell receptor beta chain was recovered during a study of blood T cell repertoires in COVID-19. Profiling relied on immunoSEQ multiplex PCR, and the TCRdb table lists in-frame clones only, not all of them. The sample shows 200,000 to 250,000 clones, approximately 84% of them seen only once. This CDR3 region has 12 residues. CDR1 MNHEY and CDR2 SVGAGI come from the germline V gene. V was clipped by 8 bases and J by 5 bases, with 13 bases between them. The receptor was isolated from a man between 45 and 60 years old with acute or convalescent COVID-19. The V gene is TRBV6-5, the J gene TRBJ2-7; D may be TRBD2 (5 bases). Sample: peripheral blood. CDR3 DNA sequence: TGTGCCAGCGCAGAGGGTTTAAACGAGCAGTACTTC. The encoded protein is CASAEGLNEQYF.